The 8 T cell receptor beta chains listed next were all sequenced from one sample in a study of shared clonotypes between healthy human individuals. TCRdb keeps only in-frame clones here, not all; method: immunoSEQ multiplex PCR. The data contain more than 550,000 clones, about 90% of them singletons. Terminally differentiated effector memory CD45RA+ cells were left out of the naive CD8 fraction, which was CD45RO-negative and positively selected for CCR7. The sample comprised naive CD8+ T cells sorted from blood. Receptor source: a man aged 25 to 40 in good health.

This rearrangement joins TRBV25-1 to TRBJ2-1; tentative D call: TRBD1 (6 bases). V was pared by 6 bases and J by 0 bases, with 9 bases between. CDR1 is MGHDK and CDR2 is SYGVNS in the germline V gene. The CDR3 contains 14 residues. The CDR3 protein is CASRGRGSYNEQFF. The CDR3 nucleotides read TGTGCCAGCAGGGGCAGGGGCTCCTACAATGAGCAGTTCTTC.

CDR3 nucleotides: TGTGCCAGCAGTGGGGGAACAGGGACCGACGGCACCGGGGAGCTGTTTTTT. Its protein is CASSGGTGTDGTGELFF. This chain joins TRBV6-1 and TRBJ2-2, with D perhaps TRBD1 (6 bases). Deletions cut 4 bases from V and 4 bases from J, with 19 bases between. Germline CDR1 reads MNHNS; CDR2 reads SASEGT. CDR3 size: 17 residues.

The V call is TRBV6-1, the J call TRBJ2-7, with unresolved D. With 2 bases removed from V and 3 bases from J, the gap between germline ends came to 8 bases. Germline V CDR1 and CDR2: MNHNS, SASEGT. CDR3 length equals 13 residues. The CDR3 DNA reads TGTGCCAGCAGTGAATACGGAAACTACGAGCAGTACTTC. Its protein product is CASSEYGNYEQYF.

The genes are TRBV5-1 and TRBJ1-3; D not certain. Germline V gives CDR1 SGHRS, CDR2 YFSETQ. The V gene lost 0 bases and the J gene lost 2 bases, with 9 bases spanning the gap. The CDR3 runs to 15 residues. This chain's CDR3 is CASSLDWVAGNTIYF. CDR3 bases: TGCGCCAGCAGCTTGGACTGGGTAGCTGGAAACACCATATATTTT.

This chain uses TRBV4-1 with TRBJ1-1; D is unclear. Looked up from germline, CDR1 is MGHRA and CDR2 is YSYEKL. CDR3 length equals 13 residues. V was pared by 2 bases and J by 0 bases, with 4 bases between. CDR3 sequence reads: CASSQTLNTEAFF. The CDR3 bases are TGCGCCAGCAGCCAAACACTGAACACTGAAGCTTTCTTT.

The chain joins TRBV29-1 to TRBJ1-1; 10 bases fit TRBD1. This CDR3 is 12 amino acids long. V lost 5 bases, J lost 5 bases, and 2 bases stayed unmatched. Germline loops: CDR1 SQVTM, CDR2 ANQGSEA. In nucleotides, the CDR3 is TGCAGCGTTCCGGGACAGGGGACTGAAGCTTTCTTT. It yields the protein CSVPGQGTEAFF.

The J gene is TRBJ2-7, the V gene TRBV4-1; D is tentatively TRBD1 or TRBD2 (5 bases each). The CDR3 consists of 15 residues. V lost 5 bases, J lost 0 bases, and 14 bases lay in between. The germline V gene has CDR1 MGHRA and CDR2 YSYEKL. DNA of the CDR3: TGCGCCAGCAGCACTAGGGACCGAAGCTCCTACGAGCAGTACTTC. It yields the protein CASSTRDRSSYEQYF.

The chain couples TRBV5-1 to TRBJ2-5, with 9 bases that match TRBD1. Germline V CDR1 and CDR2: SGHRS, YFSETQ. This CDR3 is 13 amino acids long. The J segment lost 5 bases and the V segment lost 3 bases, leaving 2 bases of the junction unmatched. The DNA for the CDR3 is TGCGCCAGCAGCTCCGGACAGGGGGAGACCCAGTACTTC. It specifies CASSSGQGETQYF.